These T cell receptor beta chains were read from a single sample in a study of post-analysis software for immune sequencing data. In TCRdb, the PCR reads were re-called with MiXCR into one record per CDR3 protein. The sample records hundreds of thousands of distinct CDR3 sequences, approximately 59% being singletons. Source material: blood. The receptors shown here come from a girl aged 2 to 10 with multiple sclerosis. Both conserved end residues are part of each CDR3. The order of the fields is V gene, J gene, clone size, CDR3 protein. Part of the rows lack a size; the others show once, few, many or a class for expanded clones.

V: TRBV3-1
J: TRBJ1-2
size: -
CDR3: CASSPRDRPGYGYTF

V: TRBV20-1
J: TRBJ2-5
size: -
CDR3: CSAIQLAGTSQETQYF

V: TRBV10-3
J: -
size: -
CDR3: CAISDPHDRAGTQYF

V: TRBV20-1
J: TRBJ2-7
size: -
CDR3: CSAAGGGYEQYF

V: TRBV7-3
J: TRBJ2-5
size: -
CDR3: CASSPKGLAGETQYF

V: TRBV2
J: TRBJ1-1
size: -
CDR3: CASRLLWTEAFF

V: TRBV20-1
J: TRBJ2-3
size: few
CDR3: CSASSPGGTDTQYF

V: TRBV11-2
J: TRBJ2-5
size: -
CDR3: CASSSLKPGLDIPRETQYF

V: TRBV6-2/TRBV6-3
J: TRBJ2-4
size: -
CDR3: CASSKLAGEDLAKNIQYF

V: TRBV10-3
J: TRBJ2-3
size: few
CDR3: CAISRAGTDTQYF

V: TRBV18
J: TRBJ2-5
size: few
CDR3: CASSPGGEETQYF

V: TRBV6-5
J: TRBJ1-2
size: -
CDR3: CASSYFEARGSNSAAEGYGYTF

V: TRBV2
J: TRBJ2-3
size: few
CDR3: CASSVGSSGSTADTQYF

V: TRBV20-1
J: TRBJ2-7
size: -
CDR3: CSARDIAGGTYEQYF

V: TRBV12-3/TRBV12-4
J: TRBJ1-1
size: -
CDR3: CASSSYRGRAFF

V: TRBV12-3/TRBV12-4
J: -
size: -
CDR3: CASSLNVGAQFF

V: TRBV7-9
J: TRBJ2-5
size: -
CDR3: CASSLAPAGGPETQYF

V: TRBV2
J: TRBJ1-5
size: -
CDR3: CASSDDSTSNQPQHF

V: TRBV6-5
J: TRBJ1-2
size: few
CDR3: CASRDNYGYTF

V: TRBV14
J: TRBJ2-7
size: -
CDR3: CASSSGTGGEQYF

V: TRBV12-3/TRBV12-4
J: TRBJ1-6
size: -
CDR3: CASSSGQGVNSPLHF

V: TRBV4-1
J: TRBJ1-2
size: -
CDR3: CASSQFAGGYTF

V: TRBV25-1
J: TRBJ2-5
size: -
CDR3: CAGSEYTGVGETQYF

V: TRBV6-5
J: TRBJ2-6
size: -
CDR3: CASRSWDPGANVLTF

V: TRBV29-1
J: TRBJ2-7
size: -
CDR3: CSVEKGSPYEQYF

V: TRBV12-3/TRBV12-4
J: TRBJ2-3
size: once
CDR3: CASSFQLSTDTQYF

V: TRBV12-3/TRBV12-4
J: TRBJ2-3
size: few
CDR3: CASSWGQTSTDTQYF